This entry lists 19 T cell receptor beta chains sequenced from one sample in a study of glioma-infiltrating T cells. Using RNA template, CDR3s of TCR alpha and beta were amplified with iRepertoire arm-PCR. TCRdb reanalysed the multiplex PCR reads using MiXCR and keeps one entry per CDR3 protein. The sample lists fewer than 200,000 distinct CDR3 sequences, about 47% occurring once. The sequenced sample was glioma tissue, nonneoplastic brain tissue, or PBMCs (not recorded which). These receptors were taken from a human donor with low-grade glioma or glioblastoma, undergoing nonglioma brain surgery, or in good health (not recorded which).

In regard to this clonotype: This is likely a read error, given that the CDR3 carries no conserved phenylalanine or tryptophan at its end. The CDR3 reads CASSSLLSNEQFL. CDR3 DNA: TGTGCCAGCAGTTCGCTATTGAGTAATGAGCAGTTCCTC. The rearrangement links TRBV28 to TRBJ2-1; no reliable D call. Trimming took 4 bases from V and 7 from J, leaving 11 bases between them. The germline gives CDR1 MDHEN, CDR2 SYDVKM. The CDR3 length is 13 residues.

A note on this clonotype: This may be a read error, as it is one base from a much larger clone. The rearrangement links TRBV10-3 to TRBJ1-2; the D gene is possibly TRBD1 (5 bases). Germline V gene sequence: CDR1 ENHRY, CDR2 SYGVKD. This CDR3 spans 17 amino acids. As DNA, the CDR3 is TGTGCCATCAGTGAGTCGGTTACAGGCCGCGCTAACTATGGCTACTCCTTC. Its translation: CAISESVTGRANYGYSF.

Turning to this clonotype: Since a much larger clone is just one base distant, this may be a read error. This sequence joins TRBV6-1 and TRBJ1-5; D not resolved. The CDR3 length is 16 residues. Per germline, CDR1 MNHNS and CDR2 SASEGT. V lost 4 bases to trimming and J lost 1 base, with 14 bases between them. CDR3: CASSAERARSNQPQHF. As DNA, the CDR3 is TGTGCCAGCAGTGCAGAGAGGGCGCGGAGCAATCAGCCCCAGCATTTT.

This clonotype was counted at least ten times. The V call is TRBV3-1, the J call TRBJ2-7; D unresolved. Germline values: CDR1 LGHDT, CDR2 YNNKEL (reference sequence). The germline V and J ends were trimmed by 3 bases and 2 bases, with 8 bases remaining between them. The CDR3 is made up of 13 amino acids. CDR3 region: CASSHSTPYEQYF. CDR3 nucleotide sequence: TGTGCCAGCAGCCATAGTACTCCCTACGAGCAGTACTTC.

This clonotype was counted many times. This chain joins TRBV20-1 and TRBJ2-7; D remains ambiguous. Deletions cut 1 base from V and 0 bases from J, with 7 bases between. This CDR3 region has 13 residues. Germline V gives CDR1 DFQATT, CDR2 SNEGSKA (reference sequence). The CDR3 loop reads CSARGRLSYEQYF. Written as DNA, the CDR3 is TGCAGTGCTAGAGGACGGCTCTCCTACGAGCAGTACTTC.

The gene calls are TRBV3-1 and TRBJ2-1; 10 nucleotides line up with TRBD2. The J segment lost 10 bases and the V segment lost 5 bases, leaving 2 bases of the junction unmatched. This CDR3 contains 12 residues. Germline V gene lookup returns CDR1 LGHDT and CDR2 YNNKEL (reference sequence). The CDR3 protein is CASSTSGKEQFF. The DNA of the CDR3 is TGTGCCAGCAGCACTAGCGGGAAAGAGCAGTTCTTC.

This clonotype was recorded many times. V is TRBV4-1 and J is TRBJ2-3; D ambiguous. The V end was cut by 1 base, the J end by 0 bases, with 8 bases between. The CDR3 runs to 15 residues. Germline CDR1 reads MGHRA; CDR2 reads YSYEKL. This chain's CDR3 is CASSQVRPSTDTQYF. CDR3 sequence (DNA): TGCGCCAGCAGCCAAGTTAGACCTAGCACAGATACGCAGTATTTT.

For this clonotype: No conserved phenylalanine or tryptophan ends this CDR3, so it is likely a read error. The chain employs TRBV12-5 and TRBJ2-1; no firm D call. V lost 4 bases and J 2 bases, leaving 15 bases between the germline ends. The CDR3 spans 16 residues. From germline, CDR1 is LGHNT and CDR2 FRNRAP. CDR3 in DNA: TGTGCTAGTGGTTCCAACCGACCGGATACCTACAATGAGCAGTTCTCC. As protein: CASGSNRPDTYNEQFS.

The gene calls are TRBV19 and TRBJ2-4, with D unclear. This CDR3 has 12 residues. The V and J ends lost 1 base and 5 bases respectively, with 3 bases between them. Germline V gives CDR1 LNHDA, CDR2 SQIVND (reference sequence). CDR3 protein: CASSIAENIQYF. Here the CDR3 DNA reads TGTGCCAGTAGTATAGCGGAAAACATTCAGTACTTC.

The chain is built from TRBV19 and TRBJ1-4; D is unclear. This CDR3 spans 15 amino acids. Looked up from germline, CDR1 is LNHDA and CDR2 is SQIVND (reference sequence). The ends were cut back, 7 bases at V and 8 bases at J, with 20 bases in the middle. CDR3 residues: CASIMGRSSGEKLFF. In nucleotides, the CDR3 is TGTGCCAGTATTATGGGCAGGTCGAGCGGCGAAAAACTGTTTTTT.

There are a few counts of this clonotype. At one boundary the junction diverges from the germline segment, which might be a read error. This chain joins TRBV29-1 and TRBJ2-5; no clear D. Germline V CDR1 and CDR2: SQVTM, ANQGSEA. This CDR3 spans 12 amino acids. Here the CDR3 reads CSAEGWEETQYF. In DNA form, the CDR3 reads TGCAGCGCTGAAGGCTGGGAAGAGACCCAGTACTTC. The whole variable domain, filled in from reference TRBV29-1 and TRBJ2-5, reads SAVISQKPSRDICQRGTSLTIQCQVDSQVTMMFWYRQQPGQSLTLIATANQGSEATYESGFVIDKFPISRPNLTFSTLTVSNMSPEDSSIYLCSAEGWEETQYFGPGTRLLVL.

The chain combines TRBV12-3 or TRBV12-4 with TRBJ1-1; D is perhaps TRBD1 (5 bases). The CDR3 has 14 amino acids. V was trimmed by 6 bases and J by 1 base, leaving 12 bases between them. CDR3 loop: CASRAGHSNTEAFF. For the CDR3, the DNA is TGTGCCAGCAGGGCAGGACATTCGAACACTGAAGCTTTCTTT.

This clonotype was counted a few times. Being one base from a much bigger clone, this may be a read error. The chain joins TRBV20-1 to TRBJ2-7; a possible D gene is TRBD2 (5 bases). This CDR3 is built from 14 residues. Trimming removed 3 bases from V and 3 bases from J, with 15 bases in between. Germline V gives CDR1 DFQATT, CDR2 SNEGSKA (reference sequence). CDR3: CSARVEAAVYEQYF. CDR3 nucleotides: TGCAGTGCTAGGGTGGAGGCTGCCGTCTACGAGCAGTACTTC.

About this clonotype: A much larger clonotype is one base distant, so this may be a read error. V is TRBV4-1 and J is TRBJ2-3, with D tentatively TRBD1 (5 bases). Trimming left V 5 bases short and J 3 bases short, with 21 bases between. The CDR3 runs 17 residues. The germline CDR1 and CDR2 sequences are MGHRA and YSYEKL. The CDR3 protein is CASSAITLQEETDTQYF. For the CDR3, the DNA is TGCGCCAGCAGCGCGATAACGTTACAGGAAGAGACAGATACGCAGTATTTT.

The chain is built from TRBV2 and TRBJ2-7; tentative D call: TRBD1 (5 bases). This CDR3 is 12 amino acids long. V was cut by 6 bases and J by 4 bases, with 10 bases left in between. CDR1 is SNHLY and CDR2 is FYNNEI in the germline V gene. This CDR3 reads CASSRQPYEQYF. The CDR3 DNA reads as TGTGCCAGCAGCCGACAGCCTTACGAGCAGTACTTC.

Of note for this clonotype: A read error may explain this, as a much larger clone is one base away. The chain has TRBV2 and TRBJ1-5, with a possible D match to TRBD1 (5 bases). The CDR3 is made up of 15 amino acids. Germline CDR1 and CDR2: SNHLY and FYNNEI. The CDR3 nucleotides read TGTTCCAGCAGTCTAGGCAGGGATAGCAATCAGCCCCAGCATTTT. This codes for CSSSLGRDSNQPQHF.

Comment on this clonotype: Possible read error: a much larger clone is one base away. The chain uses TRBV28 and TRBJ2-1, with D perhaps matching TRBD2 (6 bases). The CDR3 extends over 15 amino acids. The germline V gene encodes CDR1 MDHEN and CDR2 SYDVKM. Trimming took 8 bases from V and 6 from J, leaving 20 bases between them. The CDR3 region has the DNA TGTGCCAGCCATGGCGGGACTCCCGAGGGCAATGAGCAGTTCTTC. It encodes CASHGGTPEGNEQFF.

The chain employs TRBV6-5 and TRBJ1-1, with 9 bases lining up with TRBD1. Germline trimming cut 5 bases from V and 8 bases from J; bases unmatched to any gene: 21. The CDR3 consists of 18 residues. Germline CDR1 reads MNHEY; CDR2 reads SVGAGI. DNA for the CDR3: TGTGCCAGCAGTGAACGGTCAGGGGACAGGGCCCCACCGTTGGAAGCTTTCTTT. It codes for CASSERSGDRAPPLEAFF.

On this clonotype itself: A much larger clone lies a single base off, so this may be a read error. V is TRBV3-1 and J is TRBJ2-1, with a possible D match to TRBD2 (6 bases). CDR1 and CDR2 from the germline V gene are LGHDT and YNNKEL (reference sequence). CDR3 length equals 13 residues. V shed 6 bases and J shed 6 bases, with 12 bases lying between them. This CDR3 is CASSLWGGNEQFF. DNA of the CDR3: TGTGCCAGCAGTCTATGGGGAGGCAATGAGCAGTTCTTC.